The present T cell receptor beta chain was sequenced within a study of beta chain features in type 1 diabetes. Study-level results: For Type 1 diabetes patients, all four CD4+ subsets carried TCRB CDR3s that were moderately but significantly shorter.

This clone was seen only a few times. The antigen is undetermined. This sample also contains other DNA sequences that code for the same CDR3. Per the germline V gene, CDR1 is MNHEY and CDR2 is SVGAGI. This CDR3 region has 14 residues. The V gene lost 0 bases and the J gene lost 5 bases, with 8 bases spanning the gap. Since all of the isolated RNA was reverse transcribed, expressed TCRB transcripts were what got sequenced. The data were produced by immunoSEQ multiplex PCR, yet TCRdb's version contains in-frame clones alone and is incomplete. The data show about 160,000 clones, approximately 7.9% seen once. Based on CD45RO/CCR7/CD25/CD127/CD95/CD27, CD4+ regulatory, stem cell-like memory, naive and central memory cells were sorted.

Sequenced material: central memory CD4+ T cells from blood. This chain links TRBV6-5 with TRBJ1-5, with a possible D match to TRBD1 (5 bases). The TCR comes from a man younger than 35 with type 1 diabetes. The CDR3 DNA sequence: TGTGCCAGCAGTTACTCGGGCAGGGATCAGCCCCAGCATTTT. Its protein product is CASSYSGRDQPQHF.